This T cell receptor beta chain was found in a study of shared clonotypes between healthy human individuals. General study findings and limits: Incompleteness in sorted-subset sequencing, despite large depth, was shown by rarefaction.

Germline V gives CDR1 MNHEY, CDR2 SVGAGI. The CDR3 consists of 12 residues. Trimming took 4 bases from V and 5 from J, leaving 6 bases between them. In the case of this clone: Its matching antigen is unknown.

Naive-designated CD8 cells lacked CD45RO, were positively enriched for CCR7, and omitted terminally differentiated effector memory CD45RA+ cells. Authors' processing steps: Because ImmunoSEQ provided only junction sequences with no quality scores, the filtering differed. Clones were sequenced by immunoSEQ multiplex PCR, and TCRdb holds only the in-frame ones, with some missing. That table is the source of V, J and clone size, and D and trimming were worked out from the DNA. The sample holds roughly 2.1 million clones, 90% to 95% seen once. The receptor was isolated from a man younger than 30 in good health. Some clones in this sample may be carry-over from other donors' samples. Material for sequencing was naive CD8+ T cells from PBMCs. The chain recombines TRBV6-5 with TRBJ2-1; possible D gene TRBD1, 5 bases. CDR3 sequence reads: CASSSQDNEQFF. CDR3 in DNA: TGTGCCAGCAGTTCACAGGACAATGAGCAGTTCTTC.